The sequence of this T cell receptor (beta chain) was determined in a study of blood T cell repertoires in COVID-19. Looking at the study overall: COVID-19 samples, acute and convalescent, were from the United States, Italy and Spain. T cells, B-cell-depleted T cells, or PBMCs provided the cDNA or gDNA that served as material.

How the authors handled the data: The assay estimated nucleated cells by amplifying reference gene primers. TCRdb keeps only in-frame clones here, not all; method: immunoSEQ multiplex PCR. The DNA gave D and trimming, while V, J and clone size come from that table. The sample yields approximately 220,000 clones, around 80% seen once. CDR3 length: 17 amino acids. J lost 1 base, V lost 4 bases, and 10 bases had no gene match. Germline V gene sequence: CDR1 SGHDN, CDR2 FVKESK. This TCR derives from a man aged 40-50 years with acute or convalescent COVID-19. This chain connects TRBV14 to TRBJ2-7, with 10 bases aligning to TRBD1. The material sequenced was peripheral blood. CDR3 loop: CASSPRRRTGGSYEQYF. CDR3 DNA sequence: TGTGCCAGCAGCCCCAGAAGGAGGACAGGGGGATCCTACGAGCAGTACTTC.